This T cell receptor beta chain was recorded in a study of shared T cell receptors in the human thymus. Clones were read by immunoSEQ multiplex PCR, and TCRdb kept only the in-frame ones, dropping some. The data contain hundreds of thousands of clones, more than 75% of them seen just once; the ten biggest clones take up 0.0094%. The CDR3 totals 13 residues. V was pared by 4 bases and J by 6 bases, with 12 bases between. The germline CDR1 and CDR2 sequences are KGHSH and LQKENI. The same data also went into a second study, on human thymus T cells. That source adds: Congenital heart defects were the reason for the corrective surgery that the donors, healthy Finnish infants, were having.

The sequenced sample consisted of thymocytes. The chain is built from TRBV18 and TRBJ1-2; TRBD1 is a possible D gene (5 bases). This TCR was recovered from a boy younger than two with a congenital heart defect. CDR3 nucleotide sequence: TGTGCCAGCTCACGTACGGACAAGGATGGCTACACCTTC. Amino acids: CASSRTDKDGYTF.